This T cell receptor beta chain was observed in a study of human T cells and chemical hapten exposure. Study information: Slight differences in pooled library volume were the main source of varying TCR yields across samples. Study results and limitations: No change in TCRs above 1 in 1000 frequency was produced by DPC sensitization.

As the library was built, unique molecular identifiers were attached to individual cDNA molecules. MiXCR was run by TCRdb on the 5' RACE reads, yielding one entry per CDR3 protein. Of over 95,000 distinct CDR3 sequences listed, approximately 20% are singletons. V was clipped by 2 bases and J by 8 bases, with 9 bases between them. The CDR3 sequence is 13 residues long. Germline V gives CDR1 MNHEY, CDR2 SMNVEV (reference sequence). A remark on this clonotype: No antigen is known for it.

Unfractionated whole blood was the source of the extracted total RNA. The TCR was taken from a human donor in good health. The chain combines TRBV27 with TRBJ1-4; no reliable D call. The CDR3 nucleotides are TGTGCCAGCAGTTTAAAGTCGGCGGAAAAACTGTTTTTT. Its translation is CASSLKSAEKLFF.